This T cell receptor (beta chain) was recovered during a study of T-cell reconstitution after alpha-beta-depleted transplantation in children. Study-wide findings and caveats: Several patients had high TCRbeta diversity at day 60; it came from surviving recipient T cells and thymic progenitors. T-cell counts and diversity at one year following transplant were attributed mainly to newly produced T cells.

Remarks on this clonotype: Its antigen is not known.

The library targeted TCRbeta and was prepared with unique molecular identifiers. TCRdb re-called the PCR reads with MiXCR, one entry per CDR3 protein. Here the sample spans approximately 500,000 distinct CDR3 sequences, about a quarter being singletons. This TCR derives from a boy under two years old with Wiskott-Aldrich syndrome, due to receive a stem cell transplant. The sequences come from PBMCs, collected before TCRalphabeta/CD19-depleted stem cell transplant.

The CDR3 DNA sequence: TGTGCCAGCTCACCAAAGGAGGGACATGGCTACACCTTC. Amino acid sequence: CASSPKEGHGYTF. This chain connects TRBV18 to TRBJ1-2, with D tentatively TRBD1 (5 bases). The V end was cut by 2 bases, the J end by 6 bases, with 10 bases between. Germline CDR1 and CDR2: KGHSH and LQKENI. CDR3 length: 13 amino acids.